The source of this TCR beta chain is a study of T cells in Graves' hyperthyroidism and ophthalmopathy. For the study at large: Upon initial diagnosis and before any treatment, peripheral blood was collected. Study-wide findings and caveats: With a median lead of around 6.7 months before onset, the model predicted ophthalmopathy.

The V and J ends lost 5 bases and 0 bases respectively, with 1 base between them. The CDR3 runs 10 residues. CDR1 is DFQATT, CDR2 SNEGSKA, per germline (reference sequence). Amplified regions were TCR beta CDR3 sequences from RNA transcripts. The HTBI primer set drove a first-round RT-PCR of the TCR CDR3. TCRdb re-derived calls from the multiplex PCR reads in MiXCR, one entry per CDR3 protein. This table has hundreds of thousands of distinct CDR3 sequences, roughly 37% appearing once. This clonotype showed up just a few times. Antigen unknown. Stable Graves' hyperthyroidism denoted no ophthalmopathy progression over 18 months. The diagnostic basis comprised clinical symptoms, serum thyroxine and TRAb, thyroid ultrasound and orbital computed tomography.

The source material was blood. The chain combines TRBV20-1 with TRBJ2-5; D call uncertain. The source is a man aged 18 to 35 with Graves' hyperthyroidism. As DNA, the CDR3 is TGCAGTGCTTACCAAGAGACCCAGTACTTC. Translation gives CSAYQETQYF.